Sequencing of this T cell receptor beta chain was carried out in a study of T cells in Graves' hyperthyroidism and ophthalmopathy. TCR beta CDR3 sequences were amplified from RNA transcripts. HTBI primers were employed in a first-round RT-PCR of the TCR CDR3. One entry per CDR3 protein, called by TCRdb with MiXCR from the multiplex PCR reads. The sample shows approximately 610,000 distinct CDR3 sequences, roughly 15% of them seen only once. This clonotype was picked up many times. Used for diagnoses were clinical symptoms, serum thyroxine and TRAb, thyroid ultrasound and orbital computed tomography. Germline CDR1 reads LNHDA; CDR2 reads SQIVND (reference sequence). Trimming stripped 7 bases from V and 5 bases from J, with 12 bases between. This CDR3 has 13 amino acids.

This chain joins TRBV19 and TRBJ1-5, with D unresolved. Sequencing was performed on blood. The receptor comes from a woman aged 40 to 50 with Graves' ophthalmopathy. The CDR3 sequence is CASTTLGDQPQHF. DNA for the CDR3: TGTGCCAGTACCACCCTGGGAGATCAGCCCCAGCATTTT.